Listed below are T cell receptor beta chains from one sample, sequenced in a study of graft-versus-host responses after intestinal transplantation. Measured with immunoSEQ multiplex PCR; TCRdb has only the in-frame clones, and not every one. The data show about 120,000 clones, with around 96% seen just once and more than 3% held by the top ten. No antigen has been identified for these receptors. The sequenced sample was unstimulated CD8+ T cells sorted from spleen or lymph node cells, obtained before intestinal transplant. All receptors come from a human donor who received an intestinal transplant. CDR3s include the opening cysteine and the closing phenylalanine or tryptophan. The D gene is left open where the match is weak. Clone sizes are given selectively: once, few, many, or a class where the clone is expanded.

clone size | J gene | V gene | D gene | CDR3 protein | CDR3 DNA
- | TRBJ2-1 | TRBV4-1 | TRBD2 | CASSQDSPLAGLSYNEQFF | TGCGCCAGCAGCCAAGACTCCCCACTAGCGGGACTCTCCTACAATGAGCAGTTCTTC
- | TRBJ1-3 | TRBV7-8 | - | CASSQQIGSGNTIYF | TGTGCCAGCAGTCAACAAATCGGCTCTGGAAACACCATATATTTT
- | TRBJ1-2 | TRBV4-1 | TRBD1 | CASSQEVLGQGRGYTF | TGCGCCAGCAGCCAAGAGGTCCTGGGACAGGGTCGTGGCTACACCTTC
- | TRBJ2-3 | TRBV4-3 | TRBD2 | CASSHGTSGRTDTQYF | TGCGCCAGCAGCCACGGGACTAGCGGGAGAACAGATACGCAGTATTTT
once | TRBJ2-3 | TRBV6-5 | - | CASSSSRDTTDTQYF | TGTGCCAGCAGTTCCTCACGGGACACCACAGATACGCAGTATTTT
once | TRBJ1-2 | TRBV5-6 | - | CASSSGTVNYGYTF | TGTGCCAGCAGCTCGGGGACTGTAAACTATGGCTACACCTTC
once | TRBJ1-5 | TRBV27 | TRBD1 | CASSLTGGDNQPQHF | TGTGCCAGCAGTTTAACAGGGGGGGACAATCAGCCCCAGCATTTT
- | TRBJ2-7 | TRBV6-5 | TRBD1 | CASSYQGAFVGQYF | TGTGCCAGCAGTTACCAGGGGGCCTTCGTCGGGCAGTACTTC
- | TRBJ2-3 | TRBV13 | TRBD2 | CASSLGAGLPTDTQYF | TGTGCCAGCAGCTTAGGAGCGGGGCTGCCCACAGATACGCAGTATTTT
- | TRBJ2-3 | TRBV27 | - | CASSLRRTRGADTQYF | TGTGCCAGCAGCCTCCGTAGGACGCGCGGCGCAGATACGCAGTATTTT
- | TRBJ1-5 | TRBV28 | - | CASSSRGVGPGQPQHF | TGTGCCAGCAGTTCCCGCGGCGTCGGGCCCGGGCAGCCCCAGCATTTT
- | TRBJ1-1 | TRBV7-2 | TRBD1 | CASNPQAGGLGTEAFF | TGTGCCAGCAACCCCCAGGCAGGGGGCTTAGGTACTGAAGCTTTCTTT
- | TRBJ1-2 | TRBV30 | - | CAWSELQGRPDGYTF | TGTGCCTGGTCCGAACTTCAGGGGAGGCCGGATGGCTACACCTTC
- | TRBJ1-4 | TRBV15 | - | CATSSDGWGATNEKLFF | TGTGCCACCAGCAGTGACGGATGGGGAGCAACTAATGAAAAACTGTTTTTT